This T cell receptor beta chain was identified during a study of beta chain features in type 1 diabetes. The study's findings and limits: Naive, central memory and Treg TCRB repertoires appeared more alike in patients than in healthy donors. Type 1 diabetes patients had TCRB CDR3s that were shorter (moderately but significantly so) in all four CD4+ subsets.

With respect to this clone: Its antigen is undetermined.

The isolated RNA, all of it, was reverse transcribed, so expressed TCRB transcripts were what got sequenced. There were 3.4 million or so reads on average in the naive, central memory and regulatory T cell samples. The protocol was immunoSEQ multiplex PCR, while the TCRdb copy is restricted to in-frame clones and leaves out a portion. This sample has about 620,000 clones, with about a sixth found just once. This CDR3 region has 18 residues. The V gene's germline CDR1 is SGHKS and CDR2 YYEKEE (reference sequence). V gave up 0 bases and J gave up 2 bases; unmatched junction bases: 11. The V and J genes are TRBV5-5 and TRBJ2-3; 8 bases align to TRBD1. This TCR was sampled from a man aged 18 to 29 in good health. Sequencing was done on a sample of naive CD4+ T cells from blood. Here the CDR3 reads CASSLVRSETGATDTQYF. DNA of the CDR3: TGTGCCAGCAGCTTGGTACGTTCCGAGACAGGGGCCACAGATACGCAGTATTTT.